The 12 T cell receptor beta chains below were found in one sample sequenced in a study. TCRdb processed the reads anew with MiXCR; each CDR3 protein has one entry. The sample gives about 4,100 distinct CDR3 sequences, about 10% of which show up once; approximately 13% is in the top ten. Material: CD4+ T cells from synovial fluid. The receptors derive from a human donor with rheumatoid arthritis.

This clonotype was recorded at least ten times. J is TRBJ2-7 and V is TRBV19, with D possibly being TRBD1 (5 bases). This CDR3 contains 15 residues. The germline V and J ends were trimmed by 4 bases and 2 bases, with 15 bases remaining between them. Germline CDR1 LNHDA, CDR2 SQIVND (reference sequence). The CDR3 loop reads CASSTTGISTYEQYF. The DNA for the CDR3 is TGTGCCAGTAGTACAACAGGAATTTCTACCTACGAGCAGTACTTC.

With regard to this clonotype: This likely came from a read error, as a far larger clone is one base away. V usage is TRBV7-2 and J usage is TRBJ1-2; D is unresolved. Germline-derived CDR1 and CDR2 are SGHTA and FQGNSA. V was pared by 1 base and J by 3 bases, with 6 bases between. The CDR3 is 13 residues long. The CDR3 reads CASSLGGHYGYTF. In DNA, the CDR3 is TGTGCCAGCAGCTTAGGCGGGCACTATGGCTACACCTTC.

By sample share, this clonotype is medium-sized (0.01 to 0.1%). The CDR3 loop is CASSKSGQGVNEQFF. The CDR3 DNA reads as TGTGCCAGCAGCAAATCGGGACAGGGTGTCAATGAGCAGTTCTTC. V is TRBV11-3 and J is TRBJ2-1, with TRBD1 matching 9 bases. The CDR3 totals 15 residues. Germline CDR1 is SGHNT and CDR2 is YENEEA. V shed 5 bases, J shed 6 bases, and the junction held 8 bases outside the gene matches.

This clonotype was seen at least ten times. The genes are TRBV5-6 and TRBJ2-1; D gene ambiguous. CDR1 is SGHDT and CDR2 is YYEEEE in the germline V gene. The CDR3 sequence is 13 residues long. Trimming removed 6 bases at V and 9 bases at J, with 16 bases between. The CDR3 here is CASTHAGSSEQFF. CDR3 bases: TGTGCCAGCACCCACGCCGGGTCAAGTGAGCAGTTCTTC.

This clonotype ranks as medium-sized. The chain links TRBV7-2 to TRBJ2-7; weak D call: TRBD2 (6 bases). The ends were cut back, 5 bases at V and 3 bases at J, with 14 bases in the middle. The CDR3 has 14 residues. Germline assignment: CDR1 SGHTA and CDR2 FQGNSA. CDR3 protein: CASSPSLASYEQYF. CDR3 DNA sequence: TGTGCCAGCAGCCCTTCACTAGCCAGCTACGAGCAGTACTTC. The whole variable domain, filled in from reference TRBV7-2 and TRBJ2-7, reads GAGVSQSPSNKVTEKGKDVELRCDPISGHTALYWYRQSLGQGLEFLIYFQGNSAPDKSGLPSDRFSAERTGGSVSTLTIQRTQQEDSAVYLCASSPSLASYEQYFGPGTRLTVT.

By sample fraction, this clonotype is large (0.1 to 1%). The chain couples TRBV7-2 to TRBJ2-2, with no clear D. The CDR3 spans 14 residues. The germline gives CDR1 SGHTA, CDR2 FQGNSA. V was shortened by 1 base and J by 0 bases, with 3 bases between the two germline ends. The CDR3 DNA reads TGTGCCAGCAGCTTAGAAGCGAACACCGGGGAGCTGTTTTTT. It codes for CASSLEANTGELFF. The entire variable domain, with the rest obtained from reference TRBV7-2 and TRBJ2-2, is as follows: GAGVSQSPSNKVTEKGKDVELRCDPISGHTALYWYRQSLGQGLEFLIYFQGNSAPDKSGLPSDRFSAERTGGSVSTLTIQRTQQEDSAVYLCASSLEANTGELFFGEGSRLTVL.

Relative to its sample, this clonotype is medium-sized. The chain joins TRBV7-3 to TRBJ1-1; D possibly corresponds to TRBD1 (6 bases). V was shortened by 5 bases and J by 4 bases, with 14 bases between the two germline ends. Germline V gene lookup returns CDR1 SGHTA and CDR2 FQGTGA. This CDR3 comprises 14 residues. This chain's CDR3 is CASSPGTGATEAFF. For the CDR3, the DNA is TGTGCCAGCAGCCCTGGGACGGGGGCCACTGAAGCTTTCTTT.

The chain uses TRBV4-3 and TRBJ1-1, with 11 bases aligning to TRBD1. The length of the CDR3 is 19 residues. CDR1 and CDR2 from the germline V gene are LGHNA and YSLEER. V was clipped by 1 base and J by 6 bases; unmatched bases: 16. As DNA, the CDR3 is TGCGCCAGCAGCCAAGTGGTAGTATTAACGGGACAGGGGGATGCTGAAGCTTTCTTT. This sequence encodes CASSQVVVLTGQGDAEAFF.

In its sample, this clonotype ranks as medium-sized. The chain has TRBV7-8 and TRBJ2-3; TRBD1 agrees at 8 bases. Trimming took 1 base from V and 1 from J; bases not matched to a gene: 1. This CDR3 has 15 residues. Germline V gene data show CDR1 as SGHVS and CDR2 as FQNEAQ. CDR3 sequence reads: CASSLVRGRTDTQYF. The CDR3, as DNA: TGTGCCAGCAGCTTAGTCAGGGGGCGCACAGATACGCAGTATTTT.

This clonotype was observed at least ten times. The V gene is TRBV4-2, the J gene TRBJ2-3, with TRBD1 identical over 9 bases. Germline assignment: CDR1 LGHNA and CDR2 YNFKEQ. The CDR3 loop spans 17 amino acids. V shed 4 bases and J 5 bases; nucleotides not matched to a gene: 13. This CDR3 is CASSLTLGTGLLDTQYF. The CDR3 DNA reads TGTGCCAGCAGCCTAACGCTGGGGACAGGGTTGTTAGATACGCAGTATTTT.

Remarks on this clonotype: The CDR3 carries no conserved terminal phenylalanine or tryptophan, so it likely arises from a read error. The DNA is left out, because the CDR3 cannot be placed on it with certainty; the CDR3 is given as TCRdb lists it. Here the CDR3 reads CASFLTQGVGTGELWG. The V gene is TRBV5-4, the J gene TRBJ2-2; the D call of TRBD1 is as the table states it, not checked on the DNA. CDR1 and CDR2 from the germline V gene are SGHNT and YYREEE (reference sequence). The CDR3 contains 16 residues when both ends are counted.

Turning to this clonotype: The DNA is left out, because the CDR3 cannot be placed on it with certainty; the CDR3 is given as TCRdb lists it. J is TRBJ1-6 and V is TRBV7-2. The germline V gene encodes CDR1 SGHTA and CDR2 FQGNSA. The CDR3 is 22 amino acids long, termini counted. The CDR3 loop is CASSFYICSARVRTNYNSPLHF.